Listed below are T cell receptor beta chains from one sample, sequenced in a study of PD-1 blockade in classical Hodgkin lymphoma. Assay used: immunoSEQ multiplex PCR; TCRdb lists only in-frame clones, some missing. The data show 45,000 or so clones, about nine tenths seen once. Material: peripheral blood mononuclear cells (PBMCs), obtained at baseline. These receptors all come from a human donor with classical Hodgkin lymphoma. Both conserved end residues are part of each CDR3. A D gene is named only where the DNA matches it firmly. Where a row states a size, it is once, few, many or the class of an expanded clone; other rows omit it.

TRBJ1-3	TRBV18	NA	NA	CASSTRSGNWMSPIYF	TGTGCCAGCTCAACGCGCTCAGGGAATTGGATGAGCCCCATATATTTT
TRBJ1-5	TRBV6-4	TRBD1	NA	CASREDRGFRESNQPQHF	TGTGCCAGCAGGGAAGACAGGGGGTTTAGAGAAAGCAATCAGCCCCAGCATTTT
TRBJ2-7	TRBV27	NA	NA	CASSVRVPIYEQYF	TGTGCCAGCAGTGTACGGGTCCCGATCTACGAGCAGTACTTC
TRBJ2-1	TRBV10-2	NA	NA	CASTSGIYNEQFF	TGCGCCAGCACGTCGGGGATATACAATGAGCAGTTCTTC
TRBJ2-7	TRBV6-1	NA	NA	CASSEIQGGSEQYF	TGTGCCAGCAGTGAAATCCAGGGAGGCTCCGAGCAGTACTTC
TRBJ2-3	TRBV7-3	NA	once	CASSPVLGGTTDTQYF	TGTGCCAGCAGCCCCGTGCTGGGGGGTACTACAGATACGCAGTATTTT
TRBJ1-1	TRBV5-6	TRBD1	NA	CASSLTGVDEAFF	TGTGCCAGCAGCTTGACAGGGGTGGATGAAGCTTTCTTT
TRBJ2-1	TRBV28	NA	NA	CASSLGPNNEQFF	TGTGCCAGCAGTTTAGGACCGAACAATGAGCAGTTCTTC
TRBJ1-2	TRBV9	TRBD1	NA	CASSRGTGGLYGYTF	TGTGCCAGCAGCCGGGGGACAGGAGGTCTCTATGGCTACACCTTC
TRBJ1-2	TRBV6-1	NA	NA	CASSDSVLQIRVIGYTF	TGTGCCAGCAGTGATAGCGTCCTTCAAATTAGGGTCATTGGCTACACCTTC
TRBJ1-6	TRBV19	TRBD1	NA	CASSIARQGKSPLHF	TGTGCCAGTAGTATAGCCCGACAGGGGAAATCACCCCTCCACTTT
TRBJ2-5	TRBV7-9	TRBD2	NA	CASSSQLAGPQETQYF	TGTGCCAGCAGCTCCCAGCTAGCGGGCCCCCAAGAGACCCAGTACTTC
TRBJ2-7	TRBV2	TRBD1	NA	CASSGGTVSYEQYF	TGTGCCAGCAGTGGGGGGACAGTCTCCTACGAGCAGTACTTC
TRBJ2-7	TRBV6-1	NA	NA	CASSEVWRVEWSYEQYF	TGTGCCAGCAGTGAAGTCTGGAGGGTCGAATGGTCCTACGAGCAGTACTTC
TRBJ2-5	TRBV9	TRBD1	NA	CASSVGTGKETQYF	TGTGCCAGCAGCGTAGGGACAGGGAAAGAGACCCAGTACTTC
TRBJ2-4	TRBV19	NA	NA	CASTEGGSIQYF	TGTGCCAGTACGGAGGGGGGATCGATTCAGTACTTC
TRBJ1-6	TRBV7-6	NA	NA	CASSPEVRGNSPLHF	TGTGCCAGCAGCCCGGAGGTCAGGGGAAATTCACCCCTCCACTTT
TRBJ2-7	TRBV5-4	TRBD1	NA	CASNRDRVHEQYF	TGTGCCAGCAACCGGGACAGGGTCCACGAGCAGTACTTC